This TCR beta chain was found in a study of vaccination and CD4 T cells after COVID-19. Study context: Convalescent persons amounted to six males plus four females, two of whom were Hispanic.

An Oncomine TCR Beta short-read assay was used to sequence the DNA from cultured CD4+ T cells. TCRdb ran MiXCR on the PCR reads and lists one entry per CDR3 protein. This sample has 15,000 or so distinct CDR3 sequences; about 60% occur once, and the top ten carry roughly 12%. The germline V gene encodes CDR1 SGHTA and CDR2 FQGNSA. Trimming removed 4 bases from V and 5 bases from J; junction bases left unmatched: 7. The CDR3 has 17 amino acids. A single count supports this clonotype. Its antigen is not known. Regarding treatment: roughly nine-day PBMC culture with coronavirus spike peptide pools or control peptides (ViraFEST assay).

Sequencing used CD4+ T cells from blood, cultured in vitro. The receptor comes from a human donor who had recovered from COVID-19. V usage is TRBV7-2 and J usage is TRBJ2-5; 16 bases align to TRBD2. CDR3 amino acids: CASSSGTSGRAYETQYF. CDR3 nucleotide sequence: TGTGCCAGCAGCTCAGGGACTAGCGGGAGGGCCTATGAGACCCAGTACTTC. Complete variable domain (other parts from reference TRBV7-2 and TRBJ2-5): GAGVSQSPSNKVTEKGKDVELRCDPISGHTALYWYRQSLGQGLEFLIYFQGNSAPDKSGLPSDRFSAERTGGSVSTLTIQRTQQEDSAVYLCASSSGTSGRAYETQYFGPGTRLLVL.